The 8 T cell receptor beta chains listed next were all sequenced from one sample in a study of monozygotic twins with inflammatory bowel disease. With the 5' RACE reads reprocessed, TCRdb shows one record per CDR3 protein and no DNA. The sample's table shows 300,000 to 450,000 distinct CDR3 sequences. Sample: blood. These receptors came from a human donor with ulcerative colitis or Crohn's disease, or a healthy co-twin of an affected twin (not recorded which).

The rearrangement links TRBV20-1 to TRBJ1-1. Looked up from germline, CDR1 is DFQATT and CDR2 is SNEGSKA (reference sequence). CDR3 length equals 13 residues. CDR3 region: CSARGRVDTEAFF.

The V gene is TRBV5-1, the J gene TRBJ2-2; TCRdb lists TRBD1, though no DNA is available to test this call. CDR3 length: 15 residues. Germline V gene data show CDR1 as SGHRS and CDR2 as YFSETQ. The CDR3 is CASSSRQTNTGELFF.

The chain is built from TRBV6-1 and TRBJ2-2; TCRdb designates TRBD1, a call that cannot be tested without DNA. The germline V gene has CDR1 MNHNS and CDR2 SASEGT. The CDR3 has 14 residues. CDR3 in amino acids: CASYPRGGDGELFF.

V gene TRBV20-1 combines with J gene TRBJ1-5; TCRdb outputs TRBD1, but without DNA this stays unchecked. Germline V gene lookup returns CDR1 DFQATT and CDR2 SNEGSKA (reference sequence). The CDR3 consists of 11 residues. This chain's CDR3 is CSARDQGAEHF.

This chain connects TRBV5-1 to TRBJ2-7. This CDR3 is 14 amino acids long. Per germline, CDR1 SGHRS and CDR2 YFSETQ. The CDR3 reads CASSLDRETYEQYF. Full variable domain (rest looked up from reference TRBV5-1 and TRBJ2-7): KAGVTQTPRYLIKTRGQQVTLSCSPISGHRSVSWYQQTPGQGLQFLFEYFSETQRNKGNFPGRFSGRQFSNSRSEMNVSTLELGDSALYLCASSLDRETYEQYFGPGTRLTVT.

J is TRBJ2-5 and V is TRBV27; TCRdb picks TRBD1, but there is no DNA to check that call. The germline V gene encodes CDR1 MNHEY and CDR2 SMNVEV (reference sequence). This CDR3 contains 13 residues. The CDR3 reads CASSLSGTETQYF.

The chain uses TRBV6-5 and TRBJ1-5; TCRdb outputs TRBD1, but without DNA this stays unchecked. The CDR3 extends over 16 amino acids. Looked up from germline, CDR1 is MNHEY and CDR2 is SVGAGI. The CDR3 spells CASSSTDRGGNQPQHF.

The rearrangement links TRBV27 to TRBJ2-2; with no DNA, the TCRdb D assignment of TRBD1 cannot be verified. CDR1 MNHEY and CDR2 SMNVEV come from the germline V gene (reference sequence). The CDR3 runs 17 residues. The CDR3 here is CASRPASQGCNTGELFF.